The clone carrying this T cell receptor beta chain turned up a few times. This specimen belongs to a study of blood T cell repertoires in COVID-19. Looking at the study overall: Spain, Italy and the United States supplied samples that represented acute and convalescent COVID-19. PBMCs, B-cell-depleted T cells, or T cells were the source of the cDNA or gDNA that made up the material.

In the authors' methods: Estimation of nucleated cell counts relied on the amplification of reference gene primers. Assay used: immunoSEQ multiplex PCR; TCRdb lists only in-frame clones, some missing. V and J calls and clone size are copied from that table; D and trimming were computed from the DNA. The sample holds approximately 81,000 clones, roughly four fifths seen once. CDR3 length: 11 amino acids. The germline gives CDR1 DFQATT, CDR2 SNEGSKA (reference sequence). The V and J ends lost 5 bases and 3 bases respectively, with 8 bases between them. The receptor was derived from a human donor in a cohort sampled during active COVID-19. The source material was peripheral blood. This chain connects TRBV20-1 to TRBJ2-7; unclear D gene. The CDR3 DNA follows: TGCAGTGCTCCCGACAACTACGAGCAGTACTTC. This encodes CSAPDNYEQYF.